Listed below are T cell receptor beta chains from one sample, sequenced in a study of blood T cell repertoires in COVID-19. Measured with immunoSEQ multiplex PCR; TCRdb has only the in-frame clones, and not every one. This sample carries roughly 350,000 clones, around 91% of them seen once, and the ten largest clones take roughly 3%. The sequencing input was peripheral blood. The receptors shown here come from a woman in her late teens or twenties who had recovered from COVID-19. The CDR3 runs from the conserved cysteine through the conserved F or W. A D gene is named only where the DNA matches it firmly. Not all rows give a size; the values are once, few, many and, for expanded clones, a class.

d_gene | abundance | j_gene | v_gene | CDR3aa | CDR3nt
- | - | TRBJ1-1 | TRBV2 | CASSYTDSEAFF | TGTGCCAGCAGCTATACGGACAGTGAAGCTTTCTTT
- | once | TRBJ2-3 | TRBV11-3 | CASSLEGSVGDTQYF | TGTGCCAGCAGCTTAGAGGGTAGCGTTGGAGATACGCAGTATTTT
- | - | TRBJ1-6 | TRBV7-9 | CASSLIRLNSPLHF | TGTGCCAGCAGCTTAATCCGTCTTAATTCACCCCTCCACTTT
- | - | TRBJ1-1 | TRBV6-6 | CASTGPGGTEAFF | TGTGCCAGCACCGGTCCGGGTGGTACTGAAGCTTTCTTT
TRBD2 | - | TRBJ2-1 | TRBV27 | CASRGGGSSYNEQFF | TGTGCCAGCAGAGGAGGCGGGAGCTCCTACAATGAGCAGTTCTTC
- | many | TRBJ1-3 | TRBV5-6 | CASSLRGGSGNTIYF | TGTGCCAGCAGCCTAAGGGGTGGTTCTGGAAACACCATATATTTT
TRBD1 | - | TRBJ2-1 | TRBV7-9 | CASSPQGGHNNEQFF | TGTGCCAGCAGCCCACAGGGGGGCCACAACAATGAGCAGTTCTTC
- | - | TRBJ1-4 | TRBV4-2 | CASSQTDSATNEKLFF | TGTGCCAGCAGCCAAACGGACAGTGCAACTAATGAAAAACTGTTTTTT
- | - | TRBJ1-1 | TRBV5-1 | CASSPGASPGTEAFF | TGCGCCAGCAGCCCGGGAGCCAGTCCGGGCACTGAAGCTTTCTTT
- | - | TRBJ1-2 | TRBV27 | CASSLIGDSGYGYTF | TGTGCCAGCAGTTTAATTGGGGACTCGGGCTATGGCTACACCTTC
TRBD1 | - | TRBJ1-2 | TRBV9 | CASSSDREDGYTF | TGTGCCAGCAGCTCCGACAGGGAGGATGGCTACACCTTC
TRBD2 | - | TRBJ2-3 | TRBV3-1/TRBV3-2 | CASSQPEREGLEIATNTQYF | TGTGCCAGCAGCCAACCGGAGCGGGAGGGGCTTGAAATAGCCACAAATACGCAGTATTTT
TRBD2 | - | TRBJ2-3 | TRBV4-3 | CASSQVSGRAATQYF | TGCGCCAGCAGCCAAGTGAGCGGGAGGGCCGCGACGCAGTATTTT
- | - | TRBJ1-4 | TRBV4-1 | CASSQGRGTNEKLFF | TGCGCCAGCAGCCAAGGGAGAGGCACTAATGAAAAACTGTTTTTT
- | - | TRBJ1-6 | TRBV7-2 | CASSTTGGNNSPLHF | TGTGCCAGCAGCACGACAGGTGGTAATAATTCACCCCTCCACTTT
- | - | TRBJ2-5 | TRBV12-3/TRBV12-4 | CASSPGFGTQYF | TGTGCCAGCAGCCCAGGGTTTGGGACCCAGTACTTC
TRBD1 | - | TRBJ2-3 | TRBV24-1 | CATSDLRVGTETDTQYF | TGTGCCACCAGTGATTTGAGGGTCGGGACAGAGACAGATACGCAGTATTTT
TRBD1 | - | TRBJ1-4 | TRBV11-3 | CASSPGQGGEKLFF | TGTGCCAGCAGCCCCGGACAGGGAGGAGAAAAACTGTTTTTT
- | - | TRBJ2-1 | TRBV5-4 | CASSLGAGSYNEQFF | TGTGCCAGCAGCTTGGGAGCGGGTAGTTACAATGAGCAGTTCTTC
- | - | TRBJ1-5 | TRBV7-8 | CASSLVRVSNQPQHF | TGTGCCAGCAGCTTAGTCCGGGTGAGCAATCAGCCCCAGCATTTT
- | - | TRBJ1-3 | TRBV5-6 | CASSLDGLSGNTIYF | TGTGCCAGCAGCTTGGACGGTCTCTCTGGAAACACCATATATTTT
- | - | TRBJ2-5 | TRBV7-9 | CASSFDGSGETQYF | TGTGCCAGCAGCTTCGACGGGAGTGGAGAGACCCAGTACTTC
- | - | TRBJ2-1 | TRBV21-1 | CASTGEGSGRFNEQFF | TGTGCCAGCACCGGCGAGGGTAGCGGGCGGTTCAATGAGCAGTTCTTC
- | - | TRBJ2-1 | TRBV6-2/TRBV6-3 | CASSYSPGDSGYNEQFF | TGTGCCAGCAGTTACTCCCCGGGGGACAGCGGATACAATGAGCAGTTCTTC
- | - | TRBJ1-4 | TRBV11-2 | CASSLVTGEKLFF | TGTGCCAGCAGCTTAGTCACAGGTGAAAAACTGTTTTTT
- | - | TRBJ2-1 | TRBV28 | CASSFDGGSGSYNEQFF | TGTGCCAGCAGTTTCGATGGAGGAAGTGGCTCCTACAATGAGCAGTTCTTC
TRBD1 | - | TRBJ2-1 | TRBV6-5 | CASSPGQGLYNEQFF | TGTGCCAGCTCCCCGGGACAGGGATTGTACAATGAGCAGTTCTTC
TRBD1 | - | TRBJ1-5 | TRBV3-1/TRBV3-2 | CASSQQGAVQPQHF | TGTGCCAGCAGCCAACAGGGGGCGGTTCAGCCCCAGCATTTT
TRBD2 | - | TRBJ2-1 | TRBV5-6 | CASSPGGGIGSYNEQFF | TGTGCCAGCAGCCCTGGGGGGGGGATTGGCTCCTACAATGAGCAGTTCTTC
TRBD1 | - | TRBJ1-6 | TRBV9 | CASSVDRGNSPLHF | TGTGCCAGCAGCGTAGACAGGGGGAATTCACCCCTCCACTTT
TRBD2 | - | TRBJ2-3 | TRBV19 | CASSLGLAGDSTDTQYF | TGTGCCAGTAGTCTTGGACTAGCGGGGGATAGCACAGATACGCAGTATTTT
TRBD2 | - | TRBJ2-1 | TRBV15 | CATSSYPAGGPYNEQFF | TGTGCCACCAGCAGCTACCCAGCGGGAGGGCCCTACAATGAGCAGTTCTTC
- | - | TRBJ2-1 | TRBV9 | CASSVGRGEQFF | TGTGCCAGCAGCGTAGGCCGCGGTGAGCAGTTCTTC
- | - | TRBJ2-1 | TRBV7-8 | CASSSGGTGTHNEQFF | TGTGCCAGCAGCTCCGGGGGGACAGGCACGCACAATGAGCAGTTCTTC
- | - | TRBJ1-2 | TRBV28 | CASSLPVTGYTF | TGTGCCAGCAGTTTACCCGTCACAGGCTACACCTTC
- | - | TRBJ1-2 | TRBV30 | CAWSGGGDGYTF | TGTGCCTGGAGTGGGGGAGGGGATGGCTACACCTTC
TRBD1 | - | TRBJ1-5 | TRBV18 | CASSPDRAGQPQHF | TGTGCCAGCTCACCCGACAGGGCGGGACAGCCCCAGCATTTT
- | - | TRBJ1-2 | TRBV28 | CASSKQGSRYGYTF | TGTGCCAGCAGTAAACAGGGTTCGCGCTATGGCTACACCTTC
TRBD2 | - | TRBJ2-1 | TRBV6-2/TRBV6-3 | CASSAGVFYNEQFF | TGTGCCAGCAGCGCGGGAGTCTTCTACAATGAGCAGTTCTTC
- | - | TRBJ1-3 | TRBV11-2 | CASSPQVSNSGNTIYF | TGTGCCAGCAGCCCGCAGGTCTCCAACTCTGGAAACACCATATATTTT
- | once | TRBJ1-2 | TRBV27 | CASSSFHPQGKGYGYTF | TGTGCCAGCAGTTCGTTTCATCCGCAGGGGAAGGGTTATGGCTACACCTTC
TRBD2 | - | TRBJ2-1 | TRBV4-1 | CASSQDLAGAEPYNEQFF | TGCGCCAGCAGCCAAGATCTAGCGGGAGCGGAGCCATACAATGAGCAGTTCTTC
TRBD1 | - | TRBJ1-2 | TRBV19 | CASSIGPGQGAYGYTF | TGTGCCAGTAGTATAGGGCCCGGACAGGGGGCCTATGGCTACACCTTC
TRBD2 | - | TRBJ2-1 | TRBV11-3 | CASSLISGSYNEQFF | TGTGCCAGCAGCTTAATTAGCGGGAGTTACAATGAGCAGTTCTTC
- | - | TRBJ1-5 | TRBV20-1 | CSASKGPNQPQHF | TGCAGTGCTAGTAAGGGGCCTAATCAGCCCCAGCATTTT
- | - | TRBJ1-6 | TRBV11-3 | CASSAHGVLDSPLHF | TGTGCCAGCAGCGCCCACGGGGTCCTTGATTCACCCCTCCACTTT
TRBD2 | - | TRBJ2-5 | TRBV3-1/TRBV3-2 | CASSLAGETQYF | TGTGCCAGCAGCCTAGCGGGAGAGACCCAGTACTTC
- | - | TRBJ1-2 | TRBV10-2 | CASSERFGGGYTF | TGCGCCAGCAGTGAGAGATTTGGTGGCGGCTACACCTTC
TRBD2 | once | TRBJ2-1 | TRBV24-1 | CATRTSGRDEQFF | TGTGCCACCCGGACTAGCGGGAGGGATGAGCAGTTCTTC
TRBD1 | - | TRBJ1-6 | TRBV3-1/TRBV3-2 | CASSQGGQGGSYNSPLHF | TGTGCCAGCAGCCAAGGAGGACAGGGGGGCTCCTATAATTCACCCCTCCACTTT
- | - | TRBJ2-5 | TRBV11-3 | CASHRTGKETQYF | TGTGCCAGCCATCGGACGGGAAAGGAGACCCAGTACTTC
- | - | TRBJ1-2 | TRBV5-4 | CASSLGPLYGYTF | TGTGCCAGCAGCTTGGGGCCTCTTTATGGCTACACCTTC
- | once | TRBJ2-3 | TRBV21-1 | CASSKEMTTGYDTDTQYF | TGTGCCAGCAGCAAGGAAATGACAACAGGGTACGACACAGATACGCAGTATTTT
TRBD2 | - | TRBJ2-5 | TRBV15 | CATSRDVPGSGRGETQYF | TGTGCCACCAGCAGAGATGTCCCCGGGAGCGGGAGGGGAGAGACCCAGTACTTC